This T cell receptor (beta chain) was identified in a study of T cell responses to AZD1222 COVID-19 vaccine. The germline V gene has CDR1 MGHDK and CDR2 SYGVNS. The CDR3 runs 13 residues. V was shortened by 2 bases and J by 1 base, with 5 bases between the two germline ends. General study results and limits: Only 5 or 6 AZD1222 recipients were seropositive at baseline.

Profiled with immunoSEQ multiplex PCR; TCRdb holds only in-frame clones, not every one. The table lists around 180,000 clones, around 92% of them singletons. Details on this clone: The antigen remains undetermined.

This specimen was peripheral blood, taken on day 0 of AZD1222 vaccination. V usage is TRBV25-1 and J usage is TRBJ1-1; D is undetermined. This TCR was recovered from an adult in good health. Here the CDR3 DNA reads TGTGCCAGCAGTGAACAGAGGAACACTGAAGCTTTCTTT. Translating it yields CASSEQRNTEAFF.